This is a list of T cell receptor beta chains from one sample in a study of T cells in Graves' hyperthyroidism and ophthalmopathy. TCRdb ran MiXCR on the multiplex PCR reads and lists one entry per CDR3 protein. This sample has under 750,000 distinct CDR3 sequences, with roughly 20% found just once. Specimen: blood. Source of these receptors: a woman aged 45-59 years with Graves' hyperthyroidism that later progressed to Graves' ophthalmopathy. Both conserved end residues are part of each CDR3. The D gene is left open where the match is weak. The listing skips clone size in some rows; elsewhere it reads once, few, many or a size class.

J | size | length | D | V | DNA | CDR3
TRBJ2-3 | many | 15 | . | TRBV12-3/TRBV12-4 | TGTGCCAGCAGTTTACCAGGACCCCGCACAGATACGCAGTATTTT | CASSLPGPRTDTQYF
TRBJ1-1 | . | 12 | . | TRBV7-2 | TGTGCCAGCAGCTTAATAGGGATTGAAGCTTTCTTT | CASSLIGIEAFF
TRBJ2-6 | few | 16 | . | TRBV6-6 | TGTGCCAGCAGTTACGACAACCTGGTGAGGTCCAACGTCCTGACTTTC | CASSYDNLVRSNVLTF
TRBJ2-7 | many | 17 | TRBD2 | TRBV20-1 | TGCAGTGCTAGAGCCACTAGCGGGGGTCCGAGCTCCTACGAGCAGTACTTC | CSARATSGGPSSYEQYF
TRBJ1-2 | few | 15 | TRBD1 | TRBV7-6 | TGTGCCAGCAGCCTCGGAACAGGGGGCACATATGGCTACACCTTC | CASSLGTGGTYGYTF
TRBJ1-5 | many | 15 | TRBD1 | TRBV7-8 | TGTGCCAGCAGCTTCGACAGGGGGAATAATCAGCCCCAGCATTTT | CASSFDRGNNQPQHF
TRBJ1-5 | many | 14 | . | TRBV5-1 | TGCGCCAGCAGCCGGTCCGACAGGAATCAGCCCCAGCATTTT | CASSRSDRNQPQHF
TRBJ1-1 | many | 14 | . | TRBV20-1 | TGCAGTGCTAGGGGACGGGCCTATAACACTGAAGCTTTCTTT | CSARGRAYNTEAFF
TRBJ2-7 | many | 14 | TRBD1 | TRBV7-9 | TGTGCCAGCAGCTTAGCCGCGACAGGGCGGGAGCAGTACTTC | CASSLAATGREQYF
TRBJ1-2 | . | 12 | . | TRBV27 | TGTGCCAGCAGTTCCGGCCGCGTCGGCTACACCTTC | CASSSGRVGYTF
TRBJ1-4 | . | 13 | . | TRBV7-9 | TGTGCCAGCAGCTTAGAGGGTTGGGGAAAACTGTTTTTT | CASSLEGWGKLFF
TRBJ1-5 | few | 13 | . | TRBV20-1 | TGCAGTGCTAGAGTAACGGCGGGTCAGCCCCAGCATTTT | CSARVTAGQPQHF
TRBJ1-2 | few | 10 | . | TRBV28 | TGTGCCAGCAGTTCCGGGGGCTACACCTTC | CASSSGGYTF
TRBJ1-5 | . | 16 | . | TRBV7-8 | TGTGCCAGCAGCTTAGCCGCCAGGGCTAGCAATCAGCCCCAGCATTTT | CASSLAARASNQPQHF
TRBJ2-1 | . | 16 | TRBD1 | TRBV4-1 | TGCGCCAGCAGCCCGATCATCGGGACAGAATACAATGAGCAGTTCTTC | CASSPIIGTEYNEQFF
TRBJ2-3 | once | 12 | . | TRBV15 | TGTGCCATCAGCAGATACAGGGACACGCAGTATTTT | CAISRYRDTQYF
TRBJ1-1 | . | 12 | TRBD1 | TRBV10-3 | TGTGCCATCACTGGACAGGGGGGAGATGCTTTCTTT | CAITGQGGDAFF
TRBJ2-1 | many | 15 | . | TRBV20-1 | TGCAGTGCTCATGAGGGAAAGCTAGGGTACAATGAGCAGTTCTTC | CSAHEGKLGYNEQFF
TRBJ1-4 | many | 15 | . | TRBV5-1 | TGCGCCAGCACCCCGACCGGGGGGCACAGGGAAAAACTGTTTTTT | CASTPTGGHREKLFF
TRBJ1-2 | few | 17 | TRBD1 | TRBV7-2 | TGTGCCAGCAGCTTCGCCCTGGGACAGGGGATTGTGTATGGCTACACCTTC | CASSFALGQGIVYGYTF
TRBJ2-1 | . | 16 | TRBD2 | TRBV5-1 | TGCGCCAGCAGCTTGTACCGGACTAGCGGGATCGCTGAGCAGTTCTTC | CASSLYRTSGIAEQFF
TRBJ1-2 | few | 17 | TRBD1 | TRBV7-2 | TGTGCCAGCAGTCGACTAGACAGGGGGCTTTTTGCGGATGGCTACACCTTC | CASSRLDRGLFADGYTF
TRBJ2-7 | . | 14 | TRBD1 | TRBV10-3 | TGTGCCCTCAAACCGGGACAGGGGGCGCGGGAGCAGTACTTC | CALKPGQGAREQYF
TRBJ1-3 | . | 12 | . | TRBV20-1 | TGCAGTGCGGACAGAGGTGGAAACACCATATATTTT | CSADRGGNTIYF
TRBJ2-3 | many | 15 | . | TRBV18 | TGTGCCAGCTCACCCCCGGGATTAACTGCAGATACGCAGTATTTT | CASSPPGLTADTQYF
TRBJ2-2 | . | 14 | TRBD1 | TRBV6-5 | TGTGCCAGCAGTTACTCGGGACAGGACGGGGAGCTGTTTTTT | CASSYSGQDGELFF
TRBJ2-5 | many | 15 | . | TRBV7-9 | TGTGCCAGCAGCTTAGTCCAGGTCGCACAAGAGACCCAGTACTTC | CASSLVQVAQETQYF
TRBJ1-1 | . | 14 | . | TRBV6-1 | TGTGCCAGCAGTGAACTGGAGGCCGGCACTGAAGCTTTCTTT | CASSELEAGTEAFF
TRBJ1-4 | . | 17 | . | TRBV12-3/TRBV12-4 | TGTGCCAGCAGTTTATGGAGGGGCCCAGCAACTAATGAAAAACTGTCTTTT | CASSLWRGPATNEKLSF
TRBJ1-2 | few | 17 | . | TRBV7-8 | TGTGCCAGCAGCTTAGATGCCCCTATTGAGACTAACTATGGCTACACCTTC | CASSLDAPIETNYGYTF